The clone carrying this T cell receptor beta chain was detected many times. Antigen specificity is unknown. This sample is drawn from a study of human T cells and chemical hapten exposure. Study at large: Alopecia areata, totalis and universalis patients, mostly female, were included.

Study observations and caveats: Relative to controls, expanded TCRs formed significantly more large CDR3 similarity clusters.

Germline values: CDR1 SGHDT, CDR2 YYEEEE. The CDR3 is 16 amino acids. Trimming cost V 3 bases and J 4 bases, with 14 bases left between them. Sample time point: patch test 3, about 24 weeks after DPC sensitization. As to treatment: therapeutic diphenylcyclopropenone sensitization with weekly scalp DPC. The library gave individual cDNA molecules unique molecular identifiers. TCRdb fed the RACE reads into MiXCR, producing one record per CDR3 protein. The data show approximately 80,000 distinct CDR3 sequences, with around 13% seen just once and roughly 5.7% held by the top ten. The sample in question was whole blood, obtained in connection with sensitization to the hapten diphenylcyclopropenone (DPC). The J gene is TRBJ2-6, the V gene TRBV5-6; TRBD1 or TRBD2 may be the D gene (6 bases each). The origin of this receptor is a woman between 50 and 59 years old with alopecia areata. Some clones in this sample may be carry-over from other donors' samples. The DNA of the CDR3 is TGTGCCAGCAGCTCCCTCGGGGGCTCCGGGGCCAACGTCCTGACTTTC. Protein product: CASSSLGGSGANVLTF.